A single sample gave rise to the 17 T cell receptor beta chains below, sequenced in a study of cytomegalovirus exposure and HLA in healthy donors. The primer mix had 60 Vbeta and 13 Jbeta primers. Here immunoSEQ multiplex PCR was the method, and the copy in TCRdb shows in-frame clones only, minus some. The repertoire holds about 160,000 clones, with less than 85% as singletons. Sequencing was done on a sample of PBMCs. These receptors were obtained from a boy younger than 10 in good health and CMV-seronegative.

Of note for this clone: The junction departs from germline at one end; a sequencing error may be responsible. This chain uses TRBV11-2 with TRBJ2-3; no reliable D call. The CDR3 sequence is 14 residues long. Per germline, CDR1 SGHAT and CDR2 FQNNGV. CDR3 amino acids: CASSFRPLSDTQYF. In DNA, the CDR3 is TGTGCCAGCAGCTTCCGCCCATTGTCAGATACGCAATATTTT.

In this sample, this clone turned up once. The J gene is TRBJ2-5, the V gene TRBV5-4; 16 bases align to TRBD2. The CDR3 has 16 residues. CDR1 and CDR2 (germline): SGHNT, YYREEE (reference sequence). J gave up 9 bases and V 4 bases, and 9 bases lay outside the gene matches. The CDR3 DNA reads TGTGCCAGCAGCGGGCCTCCGGGACTAGCGGGGGGGGCCCAGTACTTC. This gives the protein CASSGPPGLAGGAQYF.

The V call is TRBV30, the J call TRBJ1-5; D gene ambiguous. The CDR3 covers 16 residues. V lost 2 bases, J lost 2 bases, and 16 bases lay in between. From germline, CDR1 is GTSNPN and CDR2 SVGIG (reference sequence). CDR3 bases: TGTGCCTGGAGTAAGATGTGGAGTGGAGGCAATCAGCCCCAGCATTTT. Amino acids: CAWSKMWSGGNQPQHF.

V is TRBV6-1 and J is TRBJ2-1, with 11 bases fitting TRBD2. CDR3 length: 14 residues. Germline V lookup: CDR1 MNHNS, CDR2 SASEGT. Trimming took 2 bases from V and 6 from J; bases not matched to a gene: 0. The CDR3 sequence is CASSELAGGNEQFF. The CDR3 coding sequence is TGTGCCAGCAGTGAACTAGCGGGAGGCAATGAGCAGTTCTTC.

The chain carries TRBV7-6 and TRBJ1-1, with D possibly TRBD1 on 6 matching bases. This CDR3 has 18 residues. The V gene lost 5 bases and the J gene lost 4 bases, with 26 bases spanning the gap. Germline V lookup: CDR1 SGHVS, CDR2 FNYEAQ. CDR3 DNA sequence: TGTGCCAGCAGCCTCAAATCCTCTGCAACTGGGGGGGCCACTGAAGCTTTCTTT. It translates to CASSLKSSATGGATEAFF.

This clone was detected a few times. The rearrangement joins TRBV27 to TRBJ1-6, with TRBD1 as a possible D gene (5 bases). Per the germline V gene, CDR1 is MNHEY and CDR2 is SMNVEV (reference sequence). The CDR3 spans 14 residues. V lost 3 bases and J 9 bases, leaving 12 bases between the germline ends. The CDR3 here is CASSLTSQGSPLHF. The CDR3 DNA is TGTGCCAGCAGTTTGACCAGTCAGGGTTCACCCCTCCACTTT.

CDR3 sequence reads: CASSYRGTGYGYTF. CDR3 DNA sequence: TGTGCCAGCAGTTACAGGGGAACGGGCTATGGCTACACCTTC. This rearrangement joins TRBV2 to TRBJ1-2; 7 bases align to TRBD1. The CDR3 loop spans 14 amino acids. Germline V gene lookup returns CDR1 SNHLY and CDR2 FYNNEI. V gave up 5 bases and J gave up 4 bases; unmatched junction bases: 7.

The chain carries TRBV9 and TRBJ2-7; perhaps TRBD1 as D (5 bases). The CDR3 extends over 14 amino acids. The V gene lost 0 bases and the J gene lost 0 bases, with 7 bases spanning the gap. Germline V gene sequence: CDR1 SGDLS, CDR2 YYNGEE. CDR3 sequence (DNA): TGTGCCAGCAGCGTAGGACAGAGCTCCTACGAGCAGTACTTC. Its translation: CASSVGQSSYEQYF.

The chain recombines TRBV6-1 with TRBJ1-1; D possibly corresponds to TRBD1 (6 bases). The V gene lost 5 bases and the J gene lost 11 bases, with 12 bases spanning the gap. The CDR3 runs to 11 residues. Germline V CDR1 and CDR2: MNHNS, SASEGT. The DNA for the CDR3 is TGTGCCAGCAGTTTCAGGGGTGGGGCTTTCTTT. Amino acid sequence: CASSFRGGAFF.

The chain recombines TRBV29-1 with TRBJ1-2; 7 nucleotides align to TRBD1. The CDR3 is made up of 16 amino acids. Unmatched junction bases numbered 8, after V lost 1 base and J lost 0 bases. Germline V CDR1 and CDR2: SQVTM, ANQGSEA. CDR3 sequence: CSVEGRDRDANYGYTF. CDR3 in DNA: TGCAGCGTTGAAGGGCGGGACAGAGACGCTAACTATGGCTACACCTTC.

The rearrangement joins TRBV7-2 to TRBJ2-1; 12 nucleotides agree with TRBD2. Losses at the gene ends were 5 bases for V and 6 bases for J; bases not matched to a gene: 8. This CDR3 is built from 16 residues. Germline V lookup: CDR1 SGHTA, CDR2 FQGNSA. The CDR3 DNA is TGTGCCAGCAGCCCTCGGACTAGCGGGAAATGCAATGAGCAGTTCTTC. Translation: CASSPRTSGKCNEQFF.

The CDR3 DNA reads TGTGCCATCAGTGACCCCAGGGCTGCCAAAAACATTCAGTACTTC. This translates into CAISDPRAAKNIQYF. The chain links TRBV10-3 to TRBJ2-4, with D tentatively TRBD1 (5 bases). Germline loops: CDR1 ENHRY, CDR2 SYGVKD. This CDR3 spans 15 amino acids. Between the trimmed V and J ends, which lost 3 bases and 1 base, there was a span of 10 bases.

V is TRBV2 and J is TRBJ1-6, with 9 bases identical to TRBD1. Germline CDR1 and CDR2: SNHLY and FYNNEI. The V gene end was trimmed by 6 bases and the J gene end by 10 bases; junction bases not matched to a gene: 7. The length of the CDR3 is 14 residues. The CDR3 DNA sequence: TGTGCCAGCAGACCCGGACAGGGGCGGTCACCCCTCCACTTT. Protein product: CASRPGQGRSPLHF.

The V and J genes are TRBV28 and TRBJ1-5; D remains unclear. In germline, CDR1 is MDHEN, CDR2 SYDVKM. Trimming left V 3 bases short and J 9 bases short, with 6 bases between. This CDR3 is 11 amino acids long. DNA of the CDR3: TGTGCCAGCAGTTTGAACGGGCCCCAGCATTTT. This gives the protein CASSLNGPQHF.

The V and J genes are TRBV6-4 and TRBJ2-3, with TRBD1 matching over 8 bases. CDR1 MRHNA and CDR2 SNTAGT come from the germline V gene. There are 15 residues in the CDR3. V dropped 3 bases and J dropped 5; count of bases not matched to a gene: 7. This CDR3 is CASSEGLTGEDTQYF. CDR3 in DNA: TGTGCCAGCAGTGAAGGGTTGACAGGGGAAGATACGCAGTATTTT.

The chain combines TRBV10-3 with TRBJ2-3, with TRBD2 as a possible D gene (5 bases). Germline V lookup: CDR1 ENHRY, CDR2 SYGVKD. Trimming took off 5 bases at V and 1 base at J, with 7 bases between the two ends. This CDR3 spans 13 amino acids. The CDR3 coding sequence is TGTGCCATCAGTCCGGAGGGCACAGATACGCAGTATTTT. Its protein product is CAISPEGTDTQYF.

The CDR3 DNA follows: TGTGCCAGCAGCCAAGAACTGGGGACAGGTGTCCCGGTCGGAACTGAAGCTTTCTTT. It specifies CASSQELGTGVPVGTEAFF. This sequence joins TRBV14 and TRBJ1-1; 8 nucleotides match TRBD1. The CDR3 has 19 amino acids. V trimming: 0 bases; J trimming: 5 bases; junction bases outside the gene matches: 17. In germline, CDR1 is SGHDN, CDR2 FVKESK.